This TCR beta chain was captured in a study of T cell responses to AZD1222 COVID-19 vaccine. Study-wide background: Analyses pooled second doses at about 4 or about 12 weeks.

Notes on the study in general: There were vaccine-associated CD4 TCRs across spike, dominant at 160-218 and 743-854. Close to half of spike-specific TCRs reportedly recognize unmutated variant regions. Most donors were white British and more were female, and clonal diversity was possibly underestimated.

This table comes from immunoSEQ multiplex PCR, and its TCRdb copy is limited to in-frame clones, with some not included. Of fewer than 110,000 clones listed, around nine tenths are singletons. Trimming removed 4 bases at V and 0 bases at J, with 10 bases between. The CDR3 has 15 amino acids. CDR1 is SGHVS and CDR2 is FQNEAQ in the germline V gene. With respect to this clone: Its specificity is not known.

This TCR derives from an adult in good health. The starting material was peripheral blood, obtained on day 0 of AZD1222 vaccination. The V and J genes are TRBV7-8 and TRBJ1-3, with D perhaps matching TRBD1 (6 bases). The CDR3 loop reads CASSSGAFSGNTIYF. DNA of the CDR3: TGTGCCAGCAGCTCAGGGGCCTTCTCTGGAAACACCATATATTTT.